These 7 T cell receptor beta chains share one sample of origin, sequenced in a study of PD-1 blockade in classical Hodgkin lymphoma. Only in-frame clones appear in the TCRdb table, and some are missing; sequencing was by immunoSEQ multiplex PCR. This repertoire shows roughly 28,000 clones, about 81% found once; its top ten account for 30% to 45%. After autologous stem cell transplantation all patients relapsed, and prior brentuximab vedotin exposure differed between cohorts. Material: peripheral blood mononuclear cells (PBMCs), obtained before the second cycle of nivolumab. These receptor sequences come from a human donor with classical Hodgkin lymphoma.

The V call is TRBV6-7, the J call TRBJ1-5; a possible D gene is TRBD1 (5 bases). TRBV6-7 carries the ORF label, with uncertain function. V shed 6 bases and J shed 5 bases, with 14 bases lying between them. The CDR3 is made up of 14 amino acids. The CDR3 is CASSDWTPYQPQHF. The CDR3 DNA is TGTGCCAGCAGCGACTGGACACCTTATCAGCCCCAGCATTTT.

The chain combines TRBV7-6 with TRBJ1-1; D call uncertain. The CDR3 consists of 15 residues. The ends were cut back, 3 bases at V and 1 base at J, with 12 bases in the middle. The germline gives CDR1 SGHVS, CDR2 FNYEAQ. CDR3 nucleotides: TGTGCCAGCAGCTTCCAACCTATGGGGAACACTGAAGCTTTCTTT. As protein: CASSFQPMGNTEAFF. Full variable domain (missing parts from reference TRBV7-6 and TRBJ1-1): GAGVSQSPRYKVTKRGQDVALRCDPISGHVSLYWYRQALGQGPEFLTYFNYEAQQDKSGLPNDRFSAERPEGSISTLTIQRTEQRDSAMYRCASSFQPMGNTEAFFGQGTRLTVV.

This chain uses TRBV28 with TRBJ1-2; D perhaps matches TRBD1 (5 bases). Trimming removed 7 bases at V and 4 bases at J, with 16 bases between. CDR1 MDHEN and CDR2 SYDVKM come from the germline V gene. This CDR3 is 14 amino acids long. The CDR3 nucleotides are TGTGCCAGCAACCTTTTGGGGGTTTCCTATGGCTACACCTTC. Protein: CASNLLGVSYGYTF.

The V gene is TRBV5-1, the J gene TRBJ2-3; D is perhaps TRBD1 (6 bases). The CDR3 is 14 residues long. The germline V and J ends were trimmed by 7 bases and 4 bases, with 16 bases remaining between them. Germline V gene data show CDR1 as SGHRS and CDR2 as YFSETQ. The CDR3 DNA reads TGCGCCAGCGGAAGGACAGCCGCCCCAGATACGCAGTATTTT. Its translation is CASGRTAAPDTQYF.

The rearrangement joins TRBV4-3 to TRBJ1-4; D perhaps matches TRBD1 (5 bases). The CDR3 is 18 amino acids. Germline loops: CDR1 LGHNA, CDR2 YSLEER. Trimming cost V 0 bases and J 8 bases, with 22 bases left between them. The CDR3 protein is CASSQDPPAVTGGEKLFF. The CDR3 coding sequence is TGCGCCAGCAGCCAAGATCCGCCAGCTGTTACCGGGGGGGAAAAACTGTTTTTT.

This sequence joins TRBV7-3 and TRBJ1-1; no reliable D call. This CDR3 spans 13 amino acids. Germline V gene sequence: CDR1 SGHTA, CDR2 FQGTGA. Trimming stripped 5 bases from V and 1 base from J, with 8 bases between. CDR3 nucleotide sequence: TGTGCCAGCAGCGCCTACAAGAACACTGAAGCTTTCTTT. It encodes CASSAYKNTEAFF.

This clone was counted many times. The V gene is TRBV19, the J gene TRBJ1-1, with D unclear. The germline V gene has CDR1 LNHDA and CDR2 SQIVND (reference sequence). This CDR3 is built from 10 residues. Trimming took off 4 bases at V and 8 bases at J, with 5 bases between the two ends. CDR3 region: CASSNVEAFF. The CDR3 DNA reads TGTGCCAGTAGTAATGTAGAAGCTTTCTTT.